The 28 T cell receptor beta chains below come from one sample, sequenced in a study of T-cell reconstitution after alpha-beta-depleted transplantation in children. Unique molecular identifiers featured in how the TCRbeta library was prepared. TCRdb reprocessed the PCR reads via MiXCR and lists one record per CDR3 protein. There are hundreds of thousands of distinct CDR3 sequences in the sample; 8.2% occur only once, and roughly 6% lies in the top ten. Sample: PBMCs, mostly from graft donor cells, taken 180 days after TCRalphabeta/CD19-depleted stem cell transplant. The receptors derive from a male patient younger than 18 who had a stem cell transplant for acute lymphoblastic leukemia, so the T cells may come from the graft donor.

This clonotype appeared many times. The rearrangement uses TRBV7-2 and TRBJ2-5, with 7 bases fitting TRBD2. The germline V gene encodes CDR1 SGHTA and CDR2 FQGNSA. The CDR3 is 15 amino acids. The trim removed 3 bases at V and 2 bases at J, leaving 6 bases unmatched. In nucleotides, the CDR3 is TGTGCCAGCAGCTTCCAACTAGCGCTGCAAGAGACCCAGTACTTC. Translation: CASSFQLALQETQYF. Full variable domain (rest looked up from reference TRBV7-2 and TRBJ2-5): GAGVSQSPSNKVTEKGKDVELRCDPISGHTALYWYRQSLGQGLEFLIYFQGNSAPDKSGLPSDRFSAERTGGSVSTLTIQRTQQEDSAVYLCASSFQLALQETQYFGPGTRLLVL.

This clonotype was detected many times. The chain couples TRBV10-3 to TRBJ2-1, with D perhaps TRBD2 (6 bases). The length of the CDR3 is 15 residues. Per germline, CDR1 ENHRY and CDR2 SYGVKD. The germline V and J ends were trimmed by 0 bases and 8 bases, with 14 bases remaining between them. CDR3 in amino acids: CAISESGAGGDEQFF. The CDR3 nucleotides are TGTGCCATCAGTGAGTCTGGGGCTGGAGGGGATGAGCAGTTCTTC.

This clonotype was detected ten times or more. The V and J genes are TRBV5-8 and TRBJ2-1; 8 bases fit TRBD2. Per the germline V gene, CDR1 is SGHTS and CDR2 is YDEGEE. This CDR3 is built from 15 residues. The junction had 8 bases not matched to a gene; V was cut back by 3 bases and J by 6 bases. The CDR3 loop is CASSSRAGRANEQFF. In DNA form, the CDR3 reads TGTGCCAGCAGCTCGAGGGCCGGGAGGGCCAATGAGCAGTTCTTC. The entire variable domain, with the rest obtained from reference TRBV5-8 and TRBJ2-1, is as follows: EAGVTQSPTHLIKTRGQQATLRCSPISGHTSVYWYQQALGLGLQFLLWYDEGEERNRGNFPPRFSGRQFPNYSSELNVNALELEDSALYLCASSSRAGRANEQFFGPGTRLTVL.

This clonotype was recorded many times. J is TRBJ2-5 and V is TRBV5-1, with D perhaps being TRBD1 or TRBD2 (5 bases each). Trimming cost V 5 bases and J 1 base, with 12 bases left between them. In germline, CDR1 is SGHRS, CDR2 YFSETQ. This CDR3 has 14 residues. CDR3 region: CASSPGPSQETQYF. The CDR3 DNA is TGCGCCAGCAGTCCGGGACCTAGCCAAGAGACCCAGTACTTC.

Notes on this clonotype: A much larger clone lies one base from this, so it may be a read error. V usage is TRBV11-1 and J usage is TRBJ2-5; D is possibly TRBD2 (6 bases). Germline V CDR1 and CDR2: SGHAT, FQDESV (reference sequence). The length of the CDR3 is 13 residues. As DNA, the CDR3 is TGTGCCACTCGCCGGGACTTCGAAGAGACCCAGCACTTC. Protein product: CATRRDFEETQHF.

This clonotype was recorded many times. The CDR3 sequence is CASSQDGTSGHNEQFF. The CDR3 DNA follows: TGTGCCAGCAGCCAAGATGGGACTAGCGGACACAATGAGCAGTTCTTC. The rearrangement links TRBV4-2 to TRBJ2-1, with TRBD2 identical over 11 bases. Germline V gene sequence: CDR1 LGHNA, CDR2 YNFKEQ. V was pared by 0 bases and J by 5 bases, with 3 bases of the junction left unmatched. The CDR3 has 16 residues.

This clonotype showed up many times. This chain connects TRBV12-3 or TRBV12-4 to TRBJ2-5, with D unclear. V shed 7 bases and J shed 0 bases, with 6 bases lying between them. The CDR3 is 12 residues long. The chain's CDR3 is CASKSYQETQYF. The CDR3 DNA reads TGTGCCAGCAAAAGCTACCAAGAGACCCAGTACTTC.

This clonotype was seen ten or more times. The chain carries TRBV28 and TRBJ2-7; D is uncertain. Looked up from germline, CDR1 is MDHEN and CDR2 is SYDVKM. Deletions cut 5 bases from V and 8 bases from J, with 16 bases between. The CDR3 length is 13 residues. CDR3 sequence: CASSNRQSRKQYF. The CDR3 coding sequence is TGTGCCAGCAGTAACCGTCAGAGCCGGAAGCAGTACTTC.

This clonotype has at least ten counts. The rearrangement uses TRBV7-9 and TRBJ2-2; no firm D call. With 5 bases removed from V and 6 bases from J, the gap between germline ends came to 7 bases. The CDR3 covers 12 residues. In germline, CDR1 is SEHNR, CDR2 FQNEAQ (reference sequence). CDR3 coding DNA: TGTGCCAGCAGCCCCCGGTCCGGGGAGCTGTTTTTT. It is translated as CASSPRSGELFF.

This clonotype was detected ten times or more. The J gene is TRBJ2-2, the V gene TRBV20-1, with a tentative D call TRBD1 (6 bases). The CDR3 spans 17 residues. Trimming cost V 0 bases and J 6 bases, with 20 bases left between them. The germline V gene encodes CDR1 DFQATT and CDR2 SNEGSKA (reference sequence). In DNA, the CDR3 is TGCAGTGCTAGAGAGGCCGCAGGTCAGGGGCACGCCGGGGAGCTGTTTTTT. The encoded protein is CSAREAAGQGHAGELFF.

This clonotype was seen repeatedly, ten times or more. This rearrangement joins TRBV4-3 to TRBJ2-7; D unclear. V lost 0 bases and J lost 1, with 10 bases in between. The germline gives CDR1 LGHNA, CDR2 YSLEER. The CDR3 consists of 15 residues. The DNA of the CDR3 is TGCGCCAGCAGCCAAGATTTGGGCAGGTCCTACGAGCAGTACTTC. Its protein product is CASSQDLGRSYEQYF.

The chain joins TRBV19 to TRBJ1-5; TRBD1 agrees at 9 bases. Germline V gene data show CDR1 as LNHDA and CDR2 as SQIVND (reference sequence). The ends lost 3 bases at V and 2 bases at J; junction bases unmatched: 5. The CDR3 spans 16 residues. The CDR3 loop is CASSIRTGDGNQPQHF. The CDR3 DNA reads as TGTGCCAGTAGTATTCGGACAGGGGATGGCAATCAGCCCCAGCATTTT.

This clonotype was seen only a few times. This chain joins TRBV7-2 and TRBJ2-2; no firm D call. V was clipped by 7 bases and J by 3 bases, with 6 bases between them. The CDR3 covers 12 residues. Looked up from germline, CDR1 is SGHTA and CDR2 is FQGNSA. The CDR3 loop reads CASIDYTGELFF. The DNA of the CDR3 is TGTGCCAGCATTGACTACACCGGGGAGCTGTTTTTT.

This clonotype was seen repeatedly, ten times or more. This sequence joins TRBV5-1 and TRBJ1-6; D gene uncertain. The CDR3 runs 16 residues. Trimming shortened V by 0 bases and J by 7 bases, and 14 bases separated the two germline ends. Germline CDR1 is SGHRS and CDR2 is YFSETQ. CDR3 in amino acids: CASSLAEWAQNSPLHF. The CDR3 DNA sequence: TGCGCCAGCAGCTTGGCCGAGTGGGCGCAGAATTCACCCCTCCACTTT.

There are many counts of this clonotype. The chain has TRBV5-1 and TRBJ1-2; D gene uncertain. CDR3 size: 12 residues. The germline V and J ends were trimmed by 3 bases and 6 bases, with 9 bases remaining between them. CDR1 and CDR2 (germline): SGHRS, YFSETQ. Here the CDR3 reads CASSWAGNGYTF. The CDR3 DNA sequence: TGCGCCAGCAGCTGGGCGGGGAATGGCTACACCTTC.

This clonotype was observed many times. The CDR3 coding sequence is TGTGCCAGCAGCGTAGCAGACCCGAAAGATACGCAGTATTTT. This sequence encodes CASSVADPKDTQYF. The genes are TRBV9 and TRBJ2-3; D unclear. The CDR3 is made up of 14 amino acids. Trimming left V 0 bases short and J 5 bases short, with 10 bases between. Looked up from germline, CDR1 is SGDLS and CDR2 is YYNGEE. Supplemented by reference TRBV9 and TRBJ2-3, the full variable domain reads DSGVTQTPKHLITATGQRVTLRCSPRSGDLSVYWYQQSLDQGLQFLIQYYNGEERAKGNILERFSAQQFPDLHSELNLSSLELGDSALYFCASSVADPKDTQYFGPGTRLTVL.

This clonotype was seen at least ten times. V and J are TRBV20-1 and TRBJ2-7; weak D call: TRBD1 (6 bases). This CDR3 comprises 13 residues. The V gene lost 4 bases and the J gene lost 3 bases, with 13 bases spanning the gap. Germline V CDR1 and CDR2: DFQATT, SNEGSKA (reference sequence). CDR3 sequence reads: CSAILLGGYEQYF. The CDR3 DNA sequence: TGCAGTGCTATCCTACTAGGGGGCTACGAGCAGTACTTC.

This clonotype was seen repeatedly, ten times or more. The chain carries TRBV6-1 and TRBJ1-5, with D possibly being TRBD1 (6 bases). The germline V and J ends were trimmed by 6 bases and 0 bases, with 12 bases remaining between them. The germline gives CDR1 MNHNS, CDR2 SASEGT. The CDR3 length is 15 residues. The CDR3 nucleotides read TGTGCCAGCAGGAGTCAGGGGCGTAGCAATCAGCCCCAGCATTTT. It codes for CASRSQGRSNQPQHF.

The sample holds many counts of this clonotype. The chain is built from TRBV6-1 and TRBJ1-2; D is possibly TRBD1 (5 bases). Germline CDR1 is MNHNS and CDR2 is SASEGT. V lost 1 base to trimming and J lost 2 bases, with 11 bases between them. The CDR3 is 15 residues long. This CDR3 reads CASSEEGGVNYGYTF. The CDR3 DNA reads TGTGCCAGCAGTGAAGAAGGAGGGGTGAACTATGGCTACACCTTC.

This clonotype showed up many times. As DNA, the CDR3 is TGTGCCAGTAGTAGGACTAGTAGCTACAATGAGCAGTTCTTC. Translation: CASSRTSSYNEQFF. The chain recombines TRBV19 with TRBJ2-1; 7 bases fit TRBD2. Germline-derived CDR1 and CDR2 are LNHDA and SQIVND (reference sequence). The CDR3 has 14 residues. The V and J ends lost 4 bases and 3 bases, in that order; junction bases with no gene match: 3.

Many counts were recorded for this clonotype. The CDR3: CASSEGWGPENTEAFF. For the CDR3, the DNA is TGTGCCAGCAGTGAGGGGTGGGGACCAGAGAACACTGAAGCTTTCTTT. The rearrangement links TRBV2 to TRBJ1-1, with D perhaps matching TRBD1 (5 bases). The CDR3 is made up of 16 amino acids. V was clipped by 3 bases and J by 1 base, with 15 bases between them. Germline CDR1 SNHLY, CDR2 FYNNEI.

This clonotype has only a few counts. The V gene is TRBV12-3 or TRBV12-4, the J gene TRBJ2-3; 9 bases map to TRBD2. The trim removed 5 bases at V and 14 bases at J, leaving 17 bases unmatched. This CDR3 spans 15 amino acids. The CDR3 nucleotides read TGTGCCAGCAGTCCCCATTACGGGGCTAGCGGGATGGGGTATTTT. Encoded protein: CASSPHYGASGMGYF.

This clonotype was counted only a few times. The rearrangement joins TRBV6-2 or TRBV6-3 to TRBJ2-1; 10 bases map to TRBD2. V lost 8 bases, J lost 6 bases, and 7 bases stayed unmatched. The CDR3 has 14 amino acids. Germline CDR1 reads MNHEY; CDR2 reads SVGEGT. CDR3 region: CASGTSGKGNEQFF. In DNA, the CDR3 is TGTGCCAGCGGCACTAGCGGGAAGGGCAATGAGCAGTTCTTC.

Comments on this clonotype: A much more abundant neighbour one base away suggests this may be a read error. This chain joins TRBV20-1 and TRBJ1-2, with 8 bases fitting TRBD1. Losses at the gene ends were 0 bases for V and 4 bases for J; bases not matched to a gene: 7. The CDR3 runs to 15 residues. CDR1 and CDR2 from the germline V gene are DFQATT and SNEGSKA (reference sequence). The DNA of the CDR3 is TGCAGTGCTAGAGAAGGGACAGGCTGTGTCTATGGCTACACCTTC. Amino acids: CSAREGTGCVYGYTF.

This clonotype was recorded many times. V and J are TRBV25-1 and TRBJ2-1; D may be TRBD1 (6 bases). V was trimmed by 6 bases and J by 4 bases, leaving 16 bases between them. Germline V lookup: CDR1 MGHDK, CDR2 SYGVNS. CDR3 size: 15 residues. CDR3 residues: CASSKRGGVYNEQFF. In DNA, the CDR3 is TGTGCCAGCAGCAAACGAGGGGGTGTATACAATGAGCAGTTCTTC. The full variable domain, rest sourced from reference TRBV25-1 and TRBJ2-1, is EADIYQTPRYLVIGTGKKITLECSQTMGHDKMYWYQQDPGMELHLIHYSYGVNSTEKGDLSSESTVSRIRTEHFPLTLESARPSHTSQYLCASSKRGGVYNEQFFGPGTRLTVL.

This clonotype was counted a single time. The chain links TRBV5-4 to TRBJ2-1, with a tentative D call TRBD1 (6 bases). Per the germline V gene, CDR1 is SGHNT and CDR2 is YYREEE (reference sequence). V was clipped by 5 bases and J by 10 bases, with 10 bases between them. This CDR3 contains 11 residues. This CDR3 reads CASRSGTEQFF. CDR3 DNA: TGTGCCAGCAGATCCGGGACAGAGCAGTTCTTC.

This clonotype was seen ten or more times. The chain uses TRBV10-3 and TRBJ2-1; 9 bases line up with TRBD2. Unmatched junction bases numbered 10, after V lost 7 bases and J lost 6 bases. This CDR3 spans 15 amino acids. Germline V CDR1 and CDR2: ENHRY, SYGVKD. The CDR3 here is CAIIPSGETGNEQFF. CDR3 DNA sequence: TGTGCCATCATACCTAGCGGGGAGACAGGCAATGAGCAGTTCTTC.

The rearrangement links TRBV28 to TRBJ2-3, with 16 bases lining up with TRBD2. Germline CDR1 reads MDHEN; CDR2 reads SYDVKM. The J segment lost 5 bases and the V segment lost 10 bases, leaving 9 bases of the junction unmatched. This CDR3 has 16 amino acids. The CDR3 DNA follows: TGTGCCATCGGTACCGGGACTAGCGGGAGGGGAGATACGCAGTATTTT. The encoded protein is CAIGTGTSGRGDTQYF.